Listed below are T cell receptor beta chains from one sample, sequenced in a study of cytomegalovirus exposure and HLA in healthy donors. Clones were read by immunoSEQ multiplex PCR, and TCRdb kept only the in-frame ones, dropping some. The table shows about 170,000 clones, with about 73% occurring only once. The sequenced material came from PBMCs. These receptors came from a woman aged 50 to 65 in good health and CMV-seropositive. CDR3s include the opening cysteine and the closing phenylalanine or tryptophan. A D gene is named only where the DNA matches it firmly.

v_call d_call cdr3_aa
TRBV2 TRBD2 CASIGGGAVETQYF
TRBV6-5 - CASAPGRGSSYEQYF
TRBV4-2 TRBD2 CASSAGSSGGGHTDTQYF
TRBV29-1 TRBD1 CSVERWIRTGSLNTEAFF
TRBV30 - CAWSGQDNQPQHF
TRBV4-1 TRBD2 CASSQNVRLAPTDTQYF
TRBV6-6 - CASSYSSGPYEQYF
TRBV7-9 TRBD1 CASSGRDRVKNIQYF
TRBV4-2 - CASSQEFGSKNIQYF
TRBV19 TRBD1 CASSIMGQGIYNEQFF
TRBV2 - CASSESQDNEQFF
TRBV6-1 TRBD1 CASSDGTGYREQYF
TRBV2 TRBD1 CASNSPPWGQGANQPQHF
TRBV7-8 TRBD1 CASSRRQGIPHEQYF
TRBV4-1 TRBD1 CASSQARDSSYEQYF
TRBV10-2 TRBD1 CASRTGQGARTEAFF
TRBV5-1 - CASRTEGFNSPLHF
TRBV6-5 TRBD2 CASSNAGGRETQYF
TRBV12-5 - CASGPPGGETQYF
TRBV6-5 - CASSPIRGPGELFF
TRBV19 - CASSIIRTATLNTEAFF
TRBV14 TRBD1 CASSPGTGRTGELFF
TRBV5-1 - CASTLTDPYEQYF
TRBV7-6 - CASSLHTANTGELFF
TRBV9 - CASSASGRGRELLGEKLFF
TRBV5-1 - CASSSVSSETQYF
TRBV5-1 TRBD2 CASSLDLAGAYEQYF
TRBV10-3 - CAIRGGGYGYTF
TRBV18 - CASSPGETETQYF
TRBV21-1 - CASSDRANYGYTF
TRBV2 TRBD1 CASSEDRAFSGNTIYF
TRBV5-6 TRBD2 CASTGLAWDEQFF
TRBV29-1 TRBD1 CSVLDRASTDTQYF
TRBV5-5 - CASSLPKETQYF
TRBV7-2 - CASSFSDTQYF
TRBV5-1 - CASSSTGNYEQYF
TRBV27 - CASGARGGTEAFF
TRBV4-1 TRBD1 CASSQELDRGNTEAFF
TRBV6-6 TRBD2 CATWRGDGNEQFF
TRBV5-1 TRBD1 CASSWRTGGATEAFF
TRBV14 TRBD2 CASSPFSGGGADTQYF
TRBV18 TRBD1 CASSFRDRVRDTEAFF